This T cell receptor beta chain was sequenced in a study of blood T cells in healthy people across ages. In germline, CDR1 is LGHNA, CDR2 YSLEER. This CDR3 contains 13 residues. Trimming left V 0 bases short and J 6 bases short, with 6 bases between. Study-wide points: Higher diversity and more naive CD4+ cells were features of long-lived donors, compared to aged donors.

Note on this clonotype: Antigen unknown.

Then a second PCR, running about 7 to 11 cycles, was carried out with a sample-barcoded 5' primer and a J-beta primer mix. Every cDNA molecule carried a tag from a template-switch adaptor bearing 12 random nucleotides. Every sample produced at least 2.5 million CDR3-containing paired-end reads. Using its own MiXCR run on the 5' RACE reads, TCRdb lists one record per CDR3 protein. The sample includes about 680,000 distinct CDR3 sequences, more than 40% seen only once; the top ten take 25% to 35%. The receptor was isolated from a woman aged 55-70 years in good health. The V call is TRBV4-3, the J call TRBJ2-4; D not resolved. Sequenced material: blood. CDR3 sequence: CASSQDLRNIQYF. In DNA, the CDR3 is TGCGCCAGCAGCCAAGATCTTCGAAACATTCAGTACTTC.